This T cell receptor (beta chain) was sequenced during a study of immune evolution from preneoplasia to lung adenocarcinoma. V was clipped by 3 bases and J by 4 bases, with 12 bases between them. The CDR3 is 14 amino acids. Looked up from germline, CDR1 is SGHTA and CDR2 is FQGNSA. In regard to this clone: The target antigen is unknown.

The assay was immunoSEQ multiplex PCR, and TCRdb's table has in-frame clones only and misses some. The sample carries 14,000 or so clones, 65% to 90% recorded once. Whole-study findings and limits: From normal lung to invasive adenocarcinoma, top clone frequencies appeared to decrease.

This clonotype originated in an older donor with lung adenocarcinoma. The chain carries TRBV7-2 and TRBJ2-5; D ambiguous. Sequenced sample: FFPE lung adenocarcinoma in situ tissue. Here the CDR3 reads CASSFGPPGETQYF. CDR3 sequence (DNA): TGTGCCAGCAGCTTCGGTCCACCGGGAGAGACCCAGTACTTC.